One sample yielded the 32 T cell receptor beta chains listed below, sequenced in a study of metastatic and nonmetastatic thyroid tumors. No patient received treatment before thyroid surgery. TCRdb reprocessed the PCR reads via MiXCR. Of about 14,000 clones in the sample, around 3.6% were seen once. Sequenced material: tumor tissue. The receptor set was obtained from a female donor with papillary thyroid cancer or a benign thyroid nodule (not recorded which). Some clones in this sample may be carry-over from other donors' samples.

This chain links TRBV27 with TRBJ2-7, with 11 nucleotides matching TRBD2. The J segment lost 0 bases and the V segment lost 5 bases, leaving 0 bases of the junction unmatched. CDR3 length: 14 residues. Germline V CDR1 and CDR2: MNHEY, SMNVEV (reference sequence). The CDR3 sequence is CASSGLAGSYEQYF. As DNA, the CDR3 is TGTGCCAGCAGTGGACTAGCGGGCTCCTACGAGCAGTACTTC.

By its share, this clone is medium-sized. The V gene is TRBV7-9, the J gene TRBJ1-1; D is uncertain. Trimming removed 3 bases from V and 6 bases from J, with 2 bases in between. CDR1 is SEHNR, CDR2 FQNEAQ, per germline (reference sequence). This CDR3 is 10 amino acids long. The CDR3 bases are TGTGCCAGCAGCTTCCCTGAAGCTTTCTTT. Amino acid sequence: CASSFPEAFF.

This chain uses TRBV20-1 with TRBJ2-3; TRBD2 matches 8 bases. Germline CDR1 and CDR2: DFQATT and SNEGSKA (reference sequence). CDR3 length equals 12 residues. J gave up 4 bases and V 3 bases, and 0 bases lay outside the gene matches. The CDR3: CSASGRADTQYF. CDR3 in DNA: TGCAGTGCTAGCGGGAGGGCAGATACGCAGTATTTT.

This clone was seen only a few times. The V call is TRBV14, the J call TRBJ2-3; D ambiguous. Trimming left V 5 bases short and J 0 bases short, with 15 bases between. The CDR3 length is 16 residues. Germline V gene sequence: CDR1 SGHDN, CDR2 FVKESK. CDR3 sequence (DNA): TGTGCCAGCAGCGTACTACCCGGGTGGAGCACAGATACGCAGTATTTT. Its protein is CASSVLPGWSTDTQYF.

The CDR3 reads CASRGGGTGNEQFF. The CDR3 nucleotides are TGTGCCAGCAGAGGGGGTGGGACAGGGAATGAGCAGTTCTTC. This chain connects TRBV6-2 or TRBV6-3 to TRBJ2-1; 9 nucleotides line up with TRBD1. This CDR3 spans 14 amino acids. Germline CDR1 is MNHEY and CDR2 is SVGEGT. J gave up 7 bases and V 6 bases, and 7 bases lay outside the gene matches.

The V and J genes are TRBV20-1 and TRBJ2-3, with 8 nucleotides matching TRBD1. V was pared by 5 bases and J by 4 bases, with 5 bases of the junction left unmatched. The CDR3 is 13 residues long. Germline V CDR1 and CDR2: DFQATT, SNEGSKA (reference sequence). CDR3 residues: CSALTGAADTQYF. The CDR3 bases are TGCAGTGCTCTGACAGGGGCGGCAGATACGCAGTATTTT.

This clone showed up just a few times. V is TRBV6-2 or TRBV6-3 and J is TRBJ1-4; D gene unclear. V lost 6 bases and J 7 bases, leaving 15 bases between the germline ends. The germline V gene encodes CDR1 MNHEY and CDR2 SVGEGT. There are 14 residues in the CDR3. CDR3 coding DNA: TGTGCCAGCAGCCCGAGTAAACGAGGTGAAAAACTGTTTTTT. This codes for CASSPSKRGEKLFF.

This clone was observed a few times. CDR3 DNA sequence: TGTGCCAGCAGCTCTCGTGCTAGCGAGGAGGGCTACGAGCAGTACTTC. It specifies CASSSRASEEGYEQYF. The chain links TRBV9 to TRBJ2-7; tentatively, D is TRBD2 (6 bases). The CDR3 length is 16 residues. Per the germline V gene, CDR1 is SGDLS and CDR2 is YYNGEE. V dropped 4 bases and J dropped 3 bases, with 20 bases sitting between them.

A few counts support this clone. CDR3 bases: TGTGCCAGTAGCGTCGGGGGCTCATCTCAGCATGAGCAGTTCTTC. Its protein is CASSVGGSSQHEQFF. V is TRBV19 and J is TRBJ2-1; D assignment may be TRBD1 or TRBD2 (6 bases each). Trimming pared 6 bases from V and 8 bases from J, leaving 20 bases between. This CDR3 contains 15 residues. Germline CDR1 is LNHDA and CDR2 is SQIVND (reference sequence).

The genes are TRBV5-1 and TRBJ2-5, with D hard to call. In germline, CDR1 is SGHRS, CDR2 YFSETQ. Deletions cut 3 bases from V and 0 bases from J, with 15 bases between. This CDR3 has 16 residues. The CDR3 here is CASSSPPDTNQETQYF. As DNA, the CDR3 is TGCGCCAGCAGCTCCCCACCCGATACCAACCAAGAGACCCAGTACTTC.

This clone was counted a few times. CDR3 sequence: CASSYSGGSGANVLTF. CDR3 nucleotides: TGTGCCAGCAGTTACTCGGGGGGCTCTGGGGCCAACGTCCTGACTTTC. The chain uses TRBV6-5 and TRBJ2-6, with a weak D call TRBD2 (6 bases). Germline CDR1 reads MNHEY; CDR2 reads SVGAGI. The CDR3 is 16 amino acids. V was shortened by 0 bases and J by 0 bases, with 6 bases between the two germline ends.

The J gene is TRBJ2-6, the V gene TRBV9, with TRBD1 identical over 11 bases. Losses at the gene ends were 8 bases for V and 0 bases for J; bases not matched to a gene: 7. There are 17 residues in the CDR3. CDR1 is SGDLS and CDR2 is YYNGEE in the germline V gene. In nucleotides, the CDR3 is TGTGCCAGATGCGTGGACAGGGGGCCCTCTGGGGCCAACGTCCTGACTTTC. This encodes CARCVDRGPSGANVLTF.

The chain has TRBV15 and TRBJ1-3; D gene unclear. Germline values: CDR1 LNHNV, CDR2 YYDKDF (reference sequence). Trimming shortened V by 1 base and J by 3 bases, and 10 bases separated the two germline ends. The CDR3 runs to 15 residues. The CDR3 DNA is TGTGCCACCAGCAGAGCCTCGGGTGGTGGAAACACCATATATTTT. It yields the protein CATSRASGGGNTIYF.

This clone has only a few counts. The chain has TRBV27 and TRBJ2-3, with 10 bases that match TRBD2. V lost 6 bases, J lost 6 bases, and 6 bases stayed unmatched. Germline CDR1 reads MNHEY; CDR2 reads SMNVEV (reference sequence). The CDR3 sequence is 14 residues long. In nucleotides, the CDR3 is TGTGCCAGCAGGTGGGCTAGCGGGAGCGATACGCAGTATTTT. It yields the protein CASRWASGSDTQYF.

This clone has only a few counts. The chain links TRBV12-3 or TRBV12-4 to TRBJ2-5, with 7 bases identical to TRBD1. This CDR3 contains 13 residues. V lost 3 bases to trimming and J lost 6 bases; unmatched junction nucleotides: 4. CDR3 nucleotide sequence: TGTGCCAGCAGTTTGGGACAGTCAAAGACCCAGTACTTC. It yields the protein CASSLGQSKTQYF.

V is TRBV7-2 and J is TRBJ1-4, with a weak D call TRBD1 (6 bases). V lost 4 bases, J lost 10 bases, and 10 bases lay in between. Looked up from germline, CDR1 is SGHTA and CDR2 is FQGNSA. The CDR3 covers 12 residues. The CDR3 loop is CASSYEQGKLFF. The CDR3, as DNA: TGTGCCAGCAGCTACGAACAGGGAAAACTGTTTTTT.

The chain combines TRBV5-1 with TRBJ2-3, with 8 bases identical to TRBD2. Germline CDR1 reads SGHRS; CDR2 reads YFSETQ. V lost 6 bases, J lost 2 bases, and 5 bases stayed unmatched. The CDR3 runs to 14 residues. The CDR3: CASNSGGYTDTQYF. The CDR3 DNA reads TGCGCCAGCAACTCGGGAGGGTACACAGATACGCAGTATTTT.

The chain links TRBV20-1 to TRBJ2-2; D may be TRBD2 (6 bases). Between the trimmed V and J ends, which lost 0 bases and 7 bases, there was a span of 18 bases. CDR3 size: 16 residues. Germline V gene data show CDR1 as DFQATT and CDR2 as SNEGSKA (reference sequence). The DNA of the CDR3 is TGCAGTGCTAGAGATCAAGTGAGCGGGCTTGACGGGGAGCTGTTTTTT. This encodes CSARDQVSGLDGELFF.

In its sample, this clone was seen a few times. The chain uses TRBV12-3 or TRBV12-4 and TRBJ1-2; 12 positions agree with TRBD1. This CDR3 spans 15 amino acids. The V gene end was trimmed by 5 bases and the J gene end by 7 bases; junction bases not matched to a gene: 8. As DNA, the CDR3 is TGTGCCAGCAGTCCAGACCGGGACAGGGGGCTTGGCTACACCTTC. Its protein is CASSPDRDRGLGYTF.

The chain couples TRBV20-1 to TRBJ2-5; D unclear. Trimming stripped 3 bases from V and 4 bases from J, with 18 bases between. The germline V gene encodes CDR1 DFQATT and CDR2 SNEGSKA (reference sequence). CDR3 length equals 15 residues. CDR3 residues: CSASPNTGSRETQYF. CDR3 DNA: TGCAGTGCTAGCCCTAATACTGGCTCGAGAGAGACCCAGTACTTC.

This clone was seen more than once but under ten times. This rearrangement joins TRBV28 to TRBJ1-2; 9 bases match TRBD1. Germline-derived CDR1 and CDR2 are MDHEN and SYDVKM. CDR3 length equals 17 residues. With 5 bases clipped from V and 3 bases from J, the junction kept 13 bases outside the gene matches. CDR3 nucleotides: TGTGCCAGCAGTGACAATCCCGGGGGACAGGGTGACTATGGCTACACCTTC. It codes for CASSDNPGGQGDYGYTF.

In its sample, this clone was seen a few times. The chain has TRBV19 and TRBJ2-7; TRBD1 is a possible D gene (6 bases). The V end was cut by 4 bases, the J end by 3 bases, with 13 bases between. Germline V gives CDR1 LNHDA, CDR2 SQIVND (reference sequence). The CDR3 is made up of 14 amino acids. The CDR3 DNA reads TGTGCCAGTAGTACACGGGACAACCACTACGAGCAGTACTTC. Its translation is CASSTRDNHYEQYF.

This clone has just a few counts. The V gene is TRBV6-1, the J gene TRBJ2-1; no clear D. The V gene lost 7 bases and the J gene lost 4 bases, with 11 bases spanning the gap. The CDR3 spans 13 residues. The germline gives CDR1 MNHNS, CDR2 SASEGT. The CDR3 sequence is CASTQQEYNEQFF. Here the CDR3 DNA reads TGTGCCAGCACCCAGCAGGAATACAATGAGCAGTTCTTC.

This clone was recorded many times. The chain is built from TRBV5-5 and TRBJ1-1, with unresolved D. The CDR3 covers 13 residues. V dropped 6 bases and J dropped 0 bases, with 9 bases sitting between them. CDR1 and CDR2 (germline): SGHKS, YYEKEE (reference sequence). This chain's CDR3 is CASTETLNTEAFF. The CDR3 region has the DNA TGTGCCAGCACGGAAACCTTGAACACTGAAGCTTTCTTT.

The chain links TRBV20-1 to TRBJ2-3, with a tentative D call TRBD2 (6 bases). CDR3 length: 14 amino acids. Trimming left V 0 bases short and J 0 bases short, with 7 bases between. In germline, CDR1 is DFQATT, CDR2 SNEGSKA (reference sequence). This CDR3 is CSARDSGSTDTQYF. The CDR3 DNA is TGCAGTGCTAGAGATAGCGGTAGCACAGATACGCAGTATTTT.

This clone was observed a handful of times. This chain links TRBV12-3 or TRBV12-4 with TRBJ1-5; D gene uncertain. This CDR3 has 15 residues. V was pared by 4 bases and J by 2 bases, with 12 bases between. CDR3 nucleotide sequence: TGTGCCAGCAGTTCTGCCTTTGGAGGCAATCAGCCCCAGCATTTT. The encoded protein is CASSSAFGGNQPQHF.

V and J are TRBV20-1 and TRBJ1-1; 7 bases are shared with TRBD1. The trim removed 3 bases at V and 0 bases at J, leaving 7 bases unmatched. CDR1 and CDR2 (germline): DFQATT, SNEGSKA (reference sequence). The CDR3 is 15 amino acids. The CDR3 loop is CSARDRFGVNTEAFF. The CDR3 bases are TGCAGTGCTAGGGACAGGTTCGGGGTGAACACTGAAGCTTTCTTT.

This clone was seen ten or more times. The V call is TRBV30, the J call TRBJ2-1; D possibly corresponds to TRBD2 (5 bases). CDR1 and CDR2 (germline): GTSNPN, SVGIG (reference sequence). The CDR3 runs to 13 residues. The V gene lost 0 bases and the J gene lost 9 bases, with 12 bases spanning the gap. CDR3 sequence reads: CAWSVKAEGEQFF. The CDR3 bases are TGTGCCTGGAGTGTTAAGGCCGAGGGTGAGCAGTTCTTC. The full variable domain, with the rest looked up from reference TRBV30 and TRBJ2-1, is SQTIHQWPATLVQPVGSPLSLECTVEGTSNPNLYWYRQAAGRGLQLLFYSVGIGQISSEVPQNLSASRPQDRQFILSSKKLLLSDSGFYLCAWSVKAEGEQFFGPGTRLTVL.

This clone was recorded at least ten times. This CDR3 is CASSHQSGDYGYTF. In nucleotides, the CDR3 is TGTGCCAGCAGCCACCAATCAGGGGACTATGGCTACACCTTC. This chain uses TRBV11-3 with TRBJ1-2, with D tentatively TRBD1 (6 bases). This CDR3 has 14 residues. Germline lookup yields CDR1 SGHNT and CDR2 YENEEA. V was pared by 5 bases and J by 3 bases, with 13 bases between.

The V and J genes are TRBV5-1 and TRBJ2-7, with D possibly TRBD2 on 6 matching bases. The germline V gene encodes CDR1 SGHRS and CDR2 YFSETQ. The CDR3 loop spans 14 amino acids. Trimming stripped 3 bases from V and 3 bases from J, with 13 bases between. In nucleotides, the CDR3 is TGCGCCAGCAGCTCATCTAGCGCTTACTACGAGCAGTACTTC. Translation gives CASSSSSAYYEQYF. Variable domain in full (rest from reference TRBV5-1 and TRBJ2-7): KAGVTQTPRYLIKTRGQQVTLSCSPISGHRSVSWYQQTPGQGLQFLFEYFSETQRNKGNFPGRFSGRQFSNSRSEMNVSTLELGDSALYLCASSSSSAYYEQYFGPGTRLTVT.

This rearrangement joins TRBV12-3 or TRBV12-4 to TRBJ2-2; TRBD2 matches 11 bases. This CDR3 spans 15 amino acids. The V and J ends lost 6 bases and 7 bases, in that order; junction bases with no gene match: 7. This CDR3 is CASRLAGEPSGELFF. The CDR3 nucleotides are TGTGCCAGCAGACTAGCGGGAGAACCTAGCGGGGAGCTGTTTTTT.

This rearrangement joins TRBV27 to TRBJ2-7; 9 nucleotides match TRBD1. The CDR3 is 14 residues long. Trimming at V came to 5 bases and at J to 5 bases, leaving 7 bases not matched to a gene. Germline CDR1 and CDR2: MNHEY and SMNVEV (reference sequence). The CDR3: CASSPGTGLNEQYF. CDR3 nucleotides: TGTGCCAGCAGTCCAGGGACAGGGCTGAACGAGCAGTACTTC.